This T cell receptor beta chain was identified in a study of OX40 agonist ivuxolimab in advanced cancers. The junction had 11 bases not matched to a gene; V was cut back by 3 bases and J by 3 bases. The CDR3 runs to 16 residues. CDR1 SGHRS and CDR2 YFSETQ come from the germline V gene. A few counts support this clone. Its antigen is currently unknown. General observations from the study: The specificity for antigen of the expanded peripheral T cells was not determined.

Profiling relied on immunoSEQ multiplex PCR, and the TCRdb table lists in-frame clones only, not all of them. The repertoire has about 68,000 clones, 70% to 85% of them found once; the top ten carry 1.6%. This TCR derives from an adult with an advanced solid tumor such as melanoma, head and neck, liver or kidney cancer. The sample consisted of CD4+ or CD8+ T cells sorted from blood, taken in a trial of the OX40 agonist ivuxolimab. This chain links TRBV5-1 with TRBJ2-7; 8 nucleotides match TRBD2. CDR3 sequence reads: CASSSAGGPEIYEQYF. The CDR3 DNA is TGCGCCAGCAGCTCGGCGGGAGGCCCAGAAATCTACGAGCAGTACTTC.